These T cell receptor beta chains were read from a single sample in a study of cytomegalovirus exposure and HLA in healthy donors. Sequencing used immunoSEQ multiplex PCR; TCRdb keeps in-frame clones, though not all of them. The repertoire holds approximately 190,000 clones, more than 75% seen once, with roughly 2.6% in the top ten. The sample comprised PBMCs. These receptors came from a woman between 45 and 60 years old in good health and CMV-seropositive. CDR3s include the opening cysteine and the closing phenylalanine or tryptophan. D genes are given only for firm matches. Expanded clones are given a class, and other clones once, few, many or no size at all.

cdr3_length	clone_size	v_call	j_call	d_call	cdr3_aa	cdr3_nt
14	-	TRBV6-1	TRBJ2-3	TRBD2	CASSSGGATDTQYF	TGTGCCAGCAGTAGCGGGGGGGCCACAGATACGCAGTATTTT
18	-	TRBV19	TRBJ1-2	TRBD1	CASSFLPGQVWDNYGYTF	TGTGCCAGTAGTTTTCTCCCGGGACAGGTTTGGGATAACTATGGCTACACCTTC
13	once	TRBV9	TRBJ2-7	-	CASSSGPNYEQYF	TGTGCCAGCAGCTCAGGGCCAAACTACGAGCAGTACTTC
14	-	TRBV4-1	TRBJ2-3	TRBD1	CASSTRQGGDTQYF	TGCGCCAGCAGCACCCGACAGGGTGGCGATACGCAGTATTTT
14	-	TRBV2	TRBJ2-2	TRBD2	CASTRGDRTGELFF	TGTGCCAGCACGCGGGGGGATCGCACCGGGGAGCTGTTTTTT
17	-	TRBV5-4	TRBJ1-2	TRBD1	CASSQIAPTGGAYGYTF	TGTGCCAGCAGCCAGATAGCGCCGACAGGGGGCGCGTATGGCTACACCTTC
16	-	TRBV10-2	TRBJ2-7	TRBD2	CASSATSGAYSYEQYF	TGCGCCAGCAGTGCAACTAGCGGGGCTTACTCCTACGAGCAGTACTTC
13	-	TRBV4-1	TRBJ2-7	TRBD1	CASSRRTGDEQYF	TGCGCCAGCAGCCGCCGGACAGGGGACGAGCAGTACTTC
17	-	TRBV27	TRBJ1-6	-	CASSFSLPGLTNSPLHF	TGTGCCAGCAGTTTCTCTCTCCCGGGACTGACAAATTCACCCCTCCACTTT
14	-	TRBV6-1	TRBJ2-3	TRBD2	CASSRGGGTDTQYF	TGTGCCAGCAGCCGGGGGGGCGGTACAGATACGCAGTATTTT
16	once	TRBV5-4	TRBJ2-6	-	CASSSNWGAGANVLTF	TGTGCCAGCAGTTCGAATTGGGGGGCTGGGGCCAACGTCCTGACTTTC
14	-	TRBV6-5	TRBJ1-1	TRBD1	CASSSGQADTEAFF	TGTGCCAGCAGCTCGGGACAGGCGGACACTGAAGCTTTCTTT
15	-	TRBV9	TRBJ2-6	-	CASSVLGAGANVLTF	TGTGCCAGCAGCGTATTAGGAGCTGGGGCCAACGTCCTGACTTTC
15	-	TRBV27	TRBJ2-7	TRBD1	CASSLEGTGIHEQYF	TGTGCCAGCAGTTTAGAAGGGACAGGAATCCACGAGCAGTACTTC
15	few	TRBV15	TRBJ1-5	-	CATSRDRGPNQPQHF	TGTGCCACCAGCAGAGACAGAGGGCCCAATCAGCCCCAGCATTTT
15	-	TRBV5-1	TRBJ1-2	-	CASSLDHTGNYGYTF	TGCGCCAGCAGCTTGGATCACACAGGGAACTATGGCTACACCTTC
15	-	TRBV7-2	TRBJ2-5	TRBD2	CASSLASGGAETQYF	TGTGCCAGCAGCTTAGCTAGCGGGGGGGCAGAGACCCAGTACTTC
15	once	TRBV6-6	TRBJ1-2	-	CASRPGGGGGYGYTF	TGTGCCAGCAGACCTGGGGGGGGCGGCGGCTATGGCTACACCTTC
16	-	TRBV27	TRBJ1-6	-	CASTSTSGARNSPLHF	TGTGCCAGCACATCAACCTCGGGTGCGAGAAATTCACCCCTCCACTTT
14	-	TRBV7-3	TRBJ1-5	TRBD1	CASSTDRGNQPQHF	TGTGCCAGCAGCACGGACAGGGGCAATCAGCCCCAGCATTTT
14	-	TRBV29-1	TRBJ2-1	-	CSDITGSPYNEQFF	TGCAGCGATATCACAGGGAGCCCCTACAATGAGCAGTTCTTC
15	-	TRBV6-5	TRBJ1-1	-	CASTPRARAGTEAFF	TGTGCCAGCACCCCCCGGGCCAGGGCGGGGACTGAAGCTTTCTTT
13	-	TRBV5-8	TRBJ2-7	-	CASSLLRDYEQYF	TGTGCCAGCAGCTTGCTCAGGGACTACGAGCAGTACTTC
15	-	TRBV7-9	TRBJ1-3	TRBD1	CASSLGQGSGNTIYF	TGTGCCAGCAGCCTCGGACAGGGAAGTGGAAACACCATATATTTT
16	-	TRBV6-5	TRBJ2-7	-	CASSYSDSASSYEQYF	TGTGCCAGCAGTTACTCAGACAGCGCAAGCTCCTACGAGCAGTACTTC
12	-	TRBV6-5	TRBJ1-1	-	CASRSWTLNAFF	TGTGCCAGCAGGAGCTGGACACTGAATGCTTTCTTT
18	-	TRBV10-2	TRBJ2-5	TRBD1	CASSDSRVSGGDRETQYF	TGCGCCAGCAGTGATTCGCGTGTGTCAGGGGGCGACCGGGAGACCCAGTACTTC
17	-	TRBV15	TRBJ2-7	-	CATSRDRNNRGSYEQYF	TGTGCCACCAGCAGAGATCGGAACAATAGAGGCTCCTACGAGCAGTACTTC
13	-	TRBV6-5	TRBJ2-7	TRBD1	CASRRTGSYEQYF	TGTGCCAGCAGGAGGACAGGCTCCTACGAGCAGTACTTC
15	-	TRBV4-1	TRBJ1-2	-	CASSQQGGSNYGYTF	TGCGCCAGCAGCCAACAGGGAGGTTCCAACTATGGCTACACCTTC
17	-	TRBV6-4	TRBJ2-5	TRBD2	CASSDSASGSGGETQYF	TGTGCCAGCAGTGACTCGGCGTCCGGGAGCGGGGGAGAGACCCAGTACTTC
15	-	TRBV5-1	TRBJ2-7	-	CASSLEHAGANEQYF	TGCGCCAGCAGCTTGGAACACGCGGGGGCCAACGAGCAGTACTTC
14	-	TRBV10-3	TRBJ1-1	TRBD1	CAISTGQGSTEAFF	TGTGCCATCAGTACCGGACAGGGGAGCACTGAAGCTTTCTTT
12	-	TRBV7-9	TRBJ2-1	-	CSSSLGGNEQFF	TGTTCCAGCAGCTTAGGAGGGAATGAGCAGTTCTTC
16	-	TRBV29-1	TRBJ2-7	TRBD1	CSVEVGPDRGPYEQYF	TGCAGCGTTGAAGTCGGCCCGGACAGGGGGCCCTACGAGCAGTACTTC
15	-	TRBV19	TRBJ1-1	-	CASSIPGSGGTEAFF	TGTGCCAGTAGTATCCCAGGGTCTGGGGGGACTGAAGCTTTCTTT